This T cell receptor (beta chain) was sequenced during a study of graft-versus-host responses after intestinal transplantation. Across the whole study: The study gave all recipients anti-thymocyte globulin induction, then tacrolimus and steroids for approximately 3 years. General observations from the study: Allografts of one patient group, those with graft-donor T cell macrochimerism, had high graft-versus-host to host-versus-graft clonal ratios. Early post-transplant declines in HvG were associated with peak levels of circulating GvH clones.

Notes on this clone: The antigen is undetermined.

The CDR3 sequence is 18 residues long. Germline CDR1 is SGHRS and CDR2 is YFSETQ. V lost 1 base, J lost 7 bases, and 21 bases lay in between. The table came from immunoSEQ multiplex PCR; TCRdb's copy has only in-frame clones and leaves some out. The table lists around 110,000 clones, approximately 88% of them singletons, with 0.71% in the top ten. The chain recombines TRBV5-1 with TRBJ1-6; possibly TRBD1 for D (6 bases). This TCR came from a human donor who was the organ donor for an intestinal transplant. The source material was unstimulated CD4+ T cells sorted from spleen or lymph node cells, sampled before transplant. CDR3 protein: CASSLPGADISQNSPLHF. The CDR3 DNA is TGCGCCAGCAGCTTGCCGGGGGCAGACATTTCGCAAAATTCACCCCTCCACTTT. The entire variable domain, with the rest obtained from reference TRBV5-1 and TRBJ1-6, is as follows: KAGVTQTPRYLIKTRGQQVTLSCSPISGHRSVSWYQQTPGQGLQFLFEYFSETQRNKGNFPGRFSGRQFSNSRSEMNVSTLELGDSALYLCASSLPGADISQNSPLHFGNGTRLTVT.